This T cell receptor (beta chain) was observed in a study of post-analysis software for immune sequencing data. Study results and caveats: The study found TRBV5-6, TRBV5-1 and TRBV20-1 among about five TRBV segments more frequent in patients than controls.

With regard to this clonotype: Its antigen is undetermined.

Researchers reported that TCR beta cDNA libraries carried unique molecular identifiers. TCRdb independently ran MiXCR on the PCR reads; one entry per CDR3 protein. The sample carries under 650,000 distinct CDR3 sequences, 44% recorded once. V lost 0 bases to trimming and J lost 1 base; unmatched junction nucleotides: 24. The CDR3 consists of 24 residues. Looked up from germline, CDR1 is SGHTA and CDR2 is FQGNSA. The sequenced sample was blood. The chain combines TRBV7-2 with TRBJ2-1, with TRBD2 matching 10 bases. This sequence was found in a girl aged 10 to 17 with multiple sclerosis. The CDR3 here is CASSLAGPYEVLAGAPWSYNEQFF. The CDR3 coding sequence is TGTGCCAGCAGCTTAGCGGGGCCCTACGAGGTCCTAGCGGGGGCCCCTTGGTCCTACAATGAGCAGTTCTTC.